This T cell receptor beta chain is from a study of blood T cell repertoires in COVID-19. Per germline, CDR1 SGHRS and CDR2 YFSETQ. The CDR3 loop spans 17 amino acids. J gave up 7 bases and V 3 bases, and 16 bases lay outside the gene matches. The data were produced by immunoSEQ multiplex PCR, yet TCRdb's version contains in-frame clones alone and is incomplete. Among approximately 150,000 clones listed, approximately 80% were seen once. The clonotype comes from a man aged 45-65 years with acute or convalescent COVID-19. The sequencing sample was made of peripheral blood. The chain couples TRBV5-1 to TRBJ1-2; TRBD1 matches 9 bases. This chain's CDR3 is CASSSQPTGTGLRGYTF. The CDR3 DNA sequence: TGCGCCAGCAGCTCCCAGCCAACCGGGACAGGGCTGCGTGGCTACACCTTC.